Sequencing of this T cell receptor beta chain was carried out in a study of shared T cell receptors in the human thymus. Assay: immunoSEQ multiplex PCR; the TCRdb copy retains only in-frame clones and omits some. In the table there are hundreds of thousands of clones, around 87% of which are singletons. This CDR3 contains 15 residues. V lost 4 bases, J lost 3 bases, and 17 bases lay in between. CDR1 and CDR2 (germline): SGHRS, YFSETQ. These same data were also listed under a study on human thymus T cells.

The sample consisted of thymocytes. This TCR derives from a boy under three years old with a congenital heart defect. This rearrangement joins TRBV5-1 to TRBJ2-7; a possible D gene is TRBD1 (5 bases). The CDR3 sequence is CASSPQGTLFYEQYF. CDR3 coding DNA: TGCGCCAGCAGCCCCCAGGGAACGCTGTTCTACGAGCAGTACTTC.